The rows below give T cell receptor beta chains drawn from one sample of a study of T-cell memory formation after mild COVID-19. One entry per CDR3 protein, called by TCRdb with MiXCR from the 5' RACE reads. Of around 370,000 distinct CDR3 sequences listed, 20% to 25% are singletons. Sequences were obtained from PBMCs or a T cell subset sorted from them (not recorded which). The source of these receptors is an adult woman who had mild COVID-19 (a few samples of this study predate the infection). Cell type and time point are not known. CDR3s include the opening cysteine and the closing phenylalanine or tryptophan. D genes are given only for firm matches. Size tells how often a clone was seen (once, few, many) or the class of an expanded clone, and some rows leave it out.

len: 13
j_gene: TRBJ2-7
abundance: few
v_gene: TRBV7-8
d_gene: -
CDR3aa: CASSANRDREQYF
CDR3nt: TGTGCCAGCAGCGCGAACAGGGATCGCGAGCAGTACTTC

len: 18
j_gene: TRBJ2-5
abundance: -
v_gene: TRBV11-3
d_gene: TRBD2
CDR3aa: CASSLDRTSGRFQETQYF
CDR3nt: TGTGCCAGCAGCTTGGATCGAACTAGCGGGCGGTTCCAAGAGACCCAGTACTTC

len: 17
j_gene: TRBJ2-1
abundance: -
v_gene: TRBV9
d_gene: -
CDR3aa: CASSVSAGLSSYNEQFF
CDR3nt: TGTGCCAGCAGCGTATCTGCGGGCCTAAGCTCCTACAATGAGCAGTTCTTC

len: 13
j_gene: TRBJ1-3
abundance: -
v_gene: TRBV15
d_gene: -
CDR3aa: CATSRGTGNTIYF
CDR3nt: TGTGCCACCAGCAGAGGCACCGGAAACACCATATATTTT

len: 13
j_gene: TRBJ2-1
abundance: -
v_gene: TRBV18
d_gene: -
CDR3aa: CASSPADKNEQFF
CDR3nt: TGTGCCAGCTCACCCGCCGATAAGAATGAGCAGTTCTTC

len: 14
j_gene: TRBJ2-5
abundance: -
v_gene: TRBV5-1
d_gene: -
CDR3aa: CASSLTVPQETQYF
CDR3nt: TGCGCCAGCAGCCTGACTGTCCCCCAAGAGACCCAGTACTTC

len: 16
j_gene: TRBJ2-5
abundance: few
v_gene: TRBV4-3
d_gene: TRBD2
CDR3aa: CASSQEASGIQETQYF
CDR3nt: TGCGCCAGCAGCCAAGAAGCTAGCGGGATCCAAGAGACCCAGTACTTC

len: 12
j_gene: TRBJ2-7
abundance: few
v_gene: TRBV15
d_gene: -
CDR3aa: CATSRDSDEQYF
CDR3nt: TGTGCCACCAGCAGAGATTCTGACGAGCAGTACTTC

len: 13
j_gene: TRBJ1-5
abundance: few
v_gene: TRBV2
d_gene: -
CDR3aa: CASSRISNQPQHF
CDR3nt: TGTGCCAGCAGTCGGATTAGCAATCAGCCCCAGCATTTT

len: 17
j_gene: TRBJ2-2
abundance: -
v_gene: TRBV4-2
d_gene: -
CDR3aa: CASSQEGQGEDTGELFF
CDR3nt: TGTGCCAGCAGCCAAGAGGGGCAGGGAGAGGACACCGGGGAGCTGTTTTTT

len: 15
j_gene: TRBJ2-2
abundance: -
v_gene: TRBV12-3/TRBV12-4
d_gene: -
CDR3aa: CASSFQKSNTGELFF
CDR3nt: TGTGCCAGCAGTTTTCAGAAATCGAACACCGGGGAGCTGTTTTTT

len: 14
j_gene: TRBJ2-1
abundance: -
v_gene: TRBV12-5
d_gene: TRBD1
CDR3aa: CASGTGQLYNEQFF
CDR3nt: TGTGCTAGTGGCACGGGACAGTTGTACAATGAGCAGTTCTTC

len: 12
j_gene: TRBJ2-7
abundance: many
v_gene: TRBV5-1
d_gene: -
CDR3aa: CASSPSAYEQYF
CDR3nt: TGCGCCAGCAGTCCTTCAGCCTACGAGCAGTACTTC

len: 15
j_gene: TRBJ2-3
abundance: -
v_gene: TRBV18
d_gene: -
CDR3aa: CASSPNRGSSPTQYF
CDR3nt: TGTGCCAGCTCACCAAATAGGGGATCGTCTCCTACGCAGTATTTT

len: 15
j_gene: TRBJ1-4
abundance: few
v_gene: TRBV10-3
d_gene: TRBD1
CDR3aa: CAISDNDRGNEKLFF
CDR3nt: TGTGCCATCAGTGATAACGACAGGGGCAATGAAAAACTGTTTTTT

len: 15
j_gene: TRBJ1-2
abundance: -
v_gene: TRBV29-1
d_gene: TRBD1
CDR3aa: CSGGPVTGTNYGYTF
CDR3nt: TGCAGCGGGGGGCCTGTGACAGGGACGAACTATGGCTACACCTTC

len: 14
j_gene: TRBJ2-7
abundance: few
v_gene: TRBV6-5
d_gene: -
CDR3aa: CASSYSDRPAKQYF
CDR3nt: TGTGCCAGCAGTTACTCCGACAGACCGGCGAAGCAGTACTTC

len: 12
j_gene: TRBJ1-2
abundance: -
v_gene: TRBV30
d_gene: TRBD1
CDR3aa: CAWTTGPYGYTF
CDR3nt: TGTGCCTGGACGACAGGGCCCTATGGCTACACCTTC

len: 14
j_gene: TRBJ2-7
abundance: -
v_gene: TRBV3-1
d_gene: -
CDR3aa: CASSQVLIPYEQYF
CDR3nt: TGTGCCAGCAGCCAAGTCCTAATACCCTACGAGCAGTACTTC

len: 14
j_gene: TRBJ2-1
abundance: few
v_gene: TRBV6-6
d_gene: TRBD1
CDR3aa: CASRINRGVNEQFF
CDR3nt: TGTGCCAGCAGAATAAACAGGGGAGTCAATGAGCAGTTCTTC

len: 15
j_gene: TRBJ2-1
abundance: -
v_gene: TRBV4-2
d_gene: -
CDR3aa: CASSRAQGVGNEQFF
CDR3nt: TGTGCCAGCAGCCGCGCACAGGGAGTGGGGAATGAGCAGTTCTTC

len: 15
j_gene: TRBJ2-7
abundance: -
v_gene: TRBV11-2
d_gene: -
CDR3aa: CASSLWGSRPYEQYF
CDR3nt: TGTGCCAGCAGCTTATGGGGCAGCCGACCCTACGAGCAGTACTTC

len: 15
j_gene: TRBJ2-5
abundance: few
v_gene: TRBV7-2
d_gene: TRBD2
CDR3aa: CASSHGLAGVETQYF
CDR3nt: TGTGCCAGCAGTCACGGACTAGCGGGAGTAGAGACCCAGTACTTC

len: 14
j_gene: TRBJ2-5
abundance: -
v_gene: TRBV10-3
d_gene: -
CDR3aa: CAISPRGKEETQYF
CDR3nt: TGTGCCATCAGCCCTAGGGGCAAAGAAGAGACCCAGTACTTC

len: 15
j_gene: TRBJ1-1
abundance: -
v_gene: TRBV6-5
d_gene: -
CDR3aa: CASREQQAPGTEAFF
CDR3nt: TGTGCCAGCAGGGAACAACAGGCCCCGGGTACTGAAGCTTTCTTT

len: 15
j_gene: TRBJ1-1
abundance: -
v_gene: TRBV18
d_gene: TRBD1
CDR3aa: CASSEGQGGFTEAFF
CDR3nt: TGTGCCAGCTCGGAGGGACAGGGTGGTTTCACTGAAGCTTTCTTT

len: 12
j_gene: TRBJ2-7
abundance: few
v_gene: TRBV6-6
d_gene: TRBD1
CDR3aa: CATRQGVSEQYF
CDR3nt: TGTGCCACCCGACAGGGAGTGAGCGAGCAGTACTTC

len: 14
j_gene: TRBJ1-1
abundance: few
v_gene: TRBV12-3/TRBV12-4
d_gene: -
CDR3aa: CASSLLSMNTEAFF
CDR3nt: TGTGCCAGCAGTTTGCTCTCTATGAACACTGAAGCTTTCTTT

len: 15
j_gene: TRBJ2-7
abundance: -
v_gene: TRBV5-1
d_gene: TRBD2
CDR3aa: CASSGLAGKSYEQYF
CDR3nt: TGCGCCAGCAGTGGACTAGCGGGGAAAAGCTACGAGCAGTACTTC

len: 13
j_gene: TRBJ2-5
abundance: -
v_gene: TRBV14
d_gene: -
CDR3aa: CASSQRLEGTQYF
CDR3nt: TGTGCCAGCAGCCAACGACTAGAGGGGACCCAGTACTTC

len: 15
j_gene: TRBJ2-2
abundance: few
v_gene: TRBV2
d_gene: TRBD1
CDR3aa: CASKRDRGDTGELFF
CDR3nt: TGTGCCAGCAAACGGGACAGGGGAGACACCGGGGAGCTGTTTTTT

len: 15
j_gene: TRBJ1-1
abundance: -
v_gene: TRBV7-9
d_gene: -
CDR3aa: CASSSRGGLTAEAFF
CDR3nt: TGTGCCAGCAGCTCCCGGGGGGGGCTCACAGCTGAAGCTTTCTTT

len: 16
j_gene: TRBJ2-1
abundance: many
v_gene: TRBV5-6
d_gene: TRBD2
CDR3aa: CASSSKRLAGYNEQFF
CDR3nt: TGTGCCAGCAGCTCGAAGAGACTAGCGGGGTACAATGAGCAGTTCTTC

len: 16
j_gene: TRBJ2-7
abundance: -
v_gene: TRBV21-1
d_gene: -
CDR3aa: CASSKMWLAGLHEQYF
CDR3nt: TGTGCCAGCAGCAAAATGTGGCTAGCCGGGCTCCACGAGCAGTACTTC

len: 14
j_gene: TRBJ2-3
abundance: -
v_gene: TRBV6-5
d_gene: -
CDR3aa: CASSYRTSTDTQYF
CDR3nt: TGTGCCAGCAGTTACAGAACTAGCACAGATACGCAGTATTTT

len: 13
j_gene: TRBJ2-7
abundance: -
v_gene: TRBV5-4
d_gene: -
CDR3aa: CASSPDITYEQYF
CDR3nt: TGTGCCAGCAGCCCAGATATTACCTACGAGCAGTACTTC

len: 14
j_gene: TRBJ2-7
abundance: -
v_gene: TRBV29-1
d_gene: -
CDR3aa: CSVDGGQAAGEQYF
CDR3nt: TGCAGCGTTGATGGGGGTCAAGCCGCGGGCGAGCAGTACTTC

len: 18
j_gene: TRBJ2-6
abundance: -
v_gene: TRBV12-3/TRBV12-4
d_gene: TRBD1
CDR3aa: CASRPSPDRAPGANVLTF
CDR3nt: TGTGCCAGCAGGCCTTCACCGGACAGGGCGCCTGGGGCCAACGTCCTGACTTTC